This entry concerns a single T cell receptor (beta chain). This sample is drawn from a study of blood T cell repertoires in COVID-19. Looking at the study overall: Material from acute and convalescent COVID-19 was sourced from the United States, Italy and Spain. PBMCs, B-cell-depleted T cells, or T cells were the source of the cDNA or gDNA that made up the material.

Trimming removed 6 bases from V and 8 bases from J; junction bases left unmatched: 10. From germline, CDR1 is MNHEY and CDR2 SMNVEV (reference sequence). The CDR3 is 15 residues long. As originally analysed: How many nucleated cells were present was estimated from reference gene primer amplification. TCRdb keeps only in-frame clones here, not all; method: immunoSEQ multiplex PCR. V and J calls and clone size follow that table, whereas D and trimming were derived from the DNA. The table shows around 130,000 clones, with around 78% occurring only once. The V and J genes are TRBV27 and TRBJ1-6, with 7 bases that match TRBD1. The source is a human donor in a cohort sampled during active COVID-19. Specimen: peripheral blood. The DNA of the CDR3 is TGTGCCAGCAGCCCTATGACGGGACAGCATTCACCCCTCCACTTT. Translated: CASSPMTGQHSPLHF.